The TCR beta chain described here comes from a study of cytomegalovirus exposure and HLA in healthy donors. The study, taken as a whole, reports: Later work found most CMV-associated TCR beta chains apparently HLA-restricted. A reported reduction in N-insertions relative to the approximately 690-donor mean was seen in an Asian-associated ancestry cluster in a later analysis. What a later analysis showed was that several of the most significant clusters appeared linked to common viral pathogens.

13 Jbeta primers and 60 Vbeta primers were used for the PCR. Method: immunoSEQ multiplex PCR; TCRdb's copy keeps in-frame clones and lacks some. The table includes approximately 180,000 clones, around 80% detected once. Worth noting for this clone: Its antigen is not known.

This TCR was sampled from a man between 18 and 35 years old in good health and CMV-seronegative. The specimen sequenced was PBMCs.

The CDR3 nucleotides are TGTGCCAGCAGTTTACGGGGGTCCCAGTACCATCAGCCCCAGCATTTT. This translates into CASSLRGSQYHQPQHF. This chain joins TRBV27 and TRBJ1-5, with D possibly matching TRBD1 (5 bases). The V gene's germline CDR1 is MNHEY and CDR2 SMNVEV (reference sequence). CDR3 size: 16 residues. Deletions cut 2 bases from V and 5 bases from J, with 16 bases between.